This passage covers 16 T cell receptor beta chains from one sample sequenced in a study of OX40 agonist ivuxolimab in advanced cancers. The protocol was immunoSEQ multiplex PCR, while the TCRdb copy is restricted to in-frame clones and leaves out a portion. The sample has fewer than 70,000 clones; about 85% are singletons. The starting material was CD4+ or CD8+ T cells sorted from blood, obtained in a trial of the OX40 agonist ivuxolimab. These receptors came from an adult with an advanced solid tumor such as melanoma, head and neck, liver or kidney cancer.

The V and J genes are TRBV7-6 and TRBJ2-1; D perhaps matches TRBD2 (5 bases). Between the trimmed V and J ends, which lost 5 bases and 4 bases, there was a span of 15 bases. The CDR3 length is 15 residues. CDR1 is SGHVS and CDR2 is FNYEAQ in the germline V gene. The CDR3 loop reads CASSPIGLGYNEQFF. As DNA, the CDR3 is TGTGCCAGCAGCCCTATCGGACTCGGTTACAATGAGCAGTTCTTC.

The chain carries TRBV6-1 and TRBJ1-1; D unresolved. V was cut by 6 bases and J by 5 bases, with 4 bases left in between. Germline V gene data show CDR1 as MNHNS and CDR2 as SASEGT. This CDR3 region has 10 residues. The CDR3 bases are TGTGCCAGCAGCGTTACTGAAGCTTTCTTT. It translates to CASSVTEAFF.

V and J are TRBV6-6 and TRBJ2-1; D remains unclear. The CDR3 consists of 15 residues. V lost 7 bases to trimming and J lost 1 base, with 14 bases between them. Germline loops: CDR1 MNHNY, CDR2 SVGAGI (reference sequence). The CDR3 DNA reads as TGTGCCAGCATACCCGACTTCGGATCCTACAATGAGCAGTTCTTC. Translated: CASIPDFGSYNEQFF.

The chain recombines TRBV18 with TRBJ2-7; 9 positions agree with TRBD2. Germline V gene data show CDR1 as KGHSH and CDR2 as LQKENI. The CDR3 spans 17 residues. The V segment lost 0 bases and the J segment 7 bases; nucleotides outside the gene matches: 13. The CDR3 loop reads CASSPPRKSGRPLEQYF. CDR3 bases: TGTGCCAGCTCACCACCTAGAAAAAGCGGGAGGCCCTTGGAGCAGTACTTC.

This clone was detected a few times. The chain combines TRBV10-3 with TRBJ1-1, with D possibly being TRBD1 (5 bases). The CDR3 has 14 residues. CDR1 is ENHRY, CDR2 SYGVKD, per germline. The V and J ends lost 3 bases and 0 bases respectively, with 8 bases between them. CDR3 nucleotides: TGTGCCATCAGTGACGGGACGGTGAACACTGAAGCTTTCTTT. Protein product: CAISDGTVNTEAFF.

This clone turned up a few times. J is TRBJ1-4 and V is TRBV19; a weak D match, TRBD1 (6 bases). This CDR3 region has 17 residues. The V end lost 5 bases, the J end lost 0 bases, and 16 bases lay between the germline ends. Looked up from germline, CDR1 is LNHDA and CDR2 is SQIVND (reference sequence). This chain's CDR3 is CASSPRTARTTNEKLFF. CDR3 nucleotide sequence: TGTGCCAGTAGTCCGCGGACAGCCCGTACAACTAATGAAAAACTGTTTTTT.

Written as DNA, the CDR3 is TGTGCCAGCAGTATGGGTTTCGAGACCCAGTACTTC. This sequence encodes CASSMGFETQYF. The rearrangement joins TRBV2 to TRBJ2-5; no clear D. This CDR3 has 12 amino acids. Trimming took 5 bases from V and 5 from J, leaving 9 bases between them. The germline gives CDR1 SNHLY, CDR2 FYNNEI.

The V call is TRBV18, the J call TRBJ2-2; 7 bases line up with TRBD1. Germline V gene data show CDR1 as KGHSH and CDR2 as LQKENI. Trimming removed 3 bases from V and 1 base from J; junction bases left unmatched: 8. This CDR3 comprises 17 residues. CDR3 DNA: TGTGCCAGCTCACCTCCCAAGGGACAGATGAACACCGGGGAGCTGTTTTTT. This sequence encodes CASSPPKGQMNTGELFF.

J is TRBJ1-6 and V is TRBV19; 8 bases are shared with TRBD1. The germline V gene encodes CDR1 LNHDA and CDR2 SQIVND (reference sequence). This CDR3 contains 14 residues. J lost 11 bases, V lost 6 bases, and 9 bases had no gene match. Here the CDR3 DNA reads TGTGCCAGTAGCCAAAGGACAGGGCAAGCACCCCTCCACTTT. Its translation: CASSQRTGQAPLHF.

The rearrangement joins TRBV28 to TRBJ1-1; D is ambiguous. V lost 3 bases and J 8 bases, leaving 7 bases between the germline ends. The CDR3 spans 11 residues. In germline, CDR1 is MDHEN, CDR2 SYDVKM. CDR3 region: CASSLWREAFF. CDR3 nucleotides: TGTGCCAGCAGTTTGTGGAGGGAAGCTTTCTTT.

For the CDR3, the DNA is TGTGCCAGCAGTTTAATGGGGACAGCCTACGAGCAGTACTTC. Its translation is CASSLMGTAYEQYF. This sequence joins TRBV28 and TRBJ2-7, with 7 nucleotides matching TRBD1. The CDR3 totals 14 residues. With V trimmed by 2 bases and J by 2 bases, 3 bases remained unmatched. CDR1 MDHEN and CDR2 SYDVKM come from the germline V gene.

The chain has TRBV29-1 and TRBJ1-1; D gene uncertain. CDR1 SQVTM and CDR2 ANQGSEA come from the germline V gene. V lost 6 bases, J lost 4 bases, and 18 bases lay in between. The CDR3 extends over 14 amino acids. The CDR3 DNA sequence: TGCAGCGTGACGGAACCCAGGATGGGCACTGAAGCTTTCTTT. Protein: CSVTEPRMGTEAFF.

This chain uses TRBV15 with TRBJ2-3; maybe TRBD2 (5 bases). The CDR3 is made up of 15 amino acids. The germline V gene encodes CDR1 LNHNV and CDR2 YYDKDF (reference sequence). V was trimmed by 0 bases and J by 2 bases, leaving 9 bases between them. The CDR3, as DNA: TGTGCCACCAGCAGAGAACGGGGAACCACAGATACGCAGTATTTT. Translation gives CATSRERGTTDTQYF.

V is TRBV11-2 and J is TRBJ2-5; 8 nucleotides agree with TRBD2. The junction had 8 bases not matched to a gene; V was cut back by 3 bases and J by 5 bases. The CDR3 extends over 15 amino acids. Per germline, CDR1 SGHAT and CDR2 FQNNGV. The CDR3 loop reads CASSLGTSGPETQYF. The CDR3 DNA follows: TGTGCCAGCAGCTTGGGTACTAGCGGCCCGGAGACCCAGTACTTC.

The rearrangement joins TRBV7-6 to TRBJ2-3; no definite D call. The CDR3 extends over 11 amino acids. With 8 bases removed from V and 8 bases from J, the gap between germline ends came to 11 bases. CDR1 is SGHVS, CDR2 FNYEAQ, per germline. The CDR3 DNA sequence: TGTGCCAGCGGCCTAGGGTCTACGCAGTATTTT. As protein: CASGLGSTQYF.

V and J are TRBV10-1 and TRBJ1-1; maybe TRBD1 (6 bases). Germline CDR1 is WNHNN and CDR2 is SYGVQD (reference sequence). The V end was cut by 6 bases, the J end by 3 bases, with 11 bases between. The CDR3 contains 13 residues. DNA of the CDR3: TGCGCCAGCAGACAGGGTTTGTACACTGAAGCTTTCTTT. This sequence encodes CASRQGLYTEAFF.